Listed below are T cell receptor beta chains from one sample, sequenced in a study of T cell responses to AZD1222 COVID-19 vaccine. TCRdb's table, derived via immunoSEQ multiplex PCR, lists solely in-frame clones and lacks some. The data show 90,000 to 100,000 clones, roughly 89% seen once. The sequenced sample was peripheral blood, obtained on day 0 of AZD1222 vaccination. These receptors originate from an adult in good health. The CDR3 runs from the conserved cysteine through the conserved F or W. Each record gives: D gene, clone size, J gene, V gene, CDR3 protein, CDR3 DNA. The D gene is left open where the match is weak. Rows may omit the clone size; those that give it use once, few, many or a size class.

d_gene: .
abundance: .
j_gene: TRBJ1-5
v_gene: TRBV7-9
CDR3aa: CASSLPGDSNQPQHF
CDR3nt: TGTGCCAGCAGCTTACCCGGAGATAGCAATCAGCCCCAGCATTTT

d_gene: TRBD1
abundance: .
j_gene: TRBJ1-2
v_gene: TRBV6-5
CDR3aa: CASSAGTGRYGYTF
CDR3nt: TGTGCCAGCAGCGCCGGGACAGGGAGGTATGGCTACACCTTC

d_gene: .
abundance: many
j_gene: TRBJ2-7
v_gene: TRBV7-5
CDR3aa: CVRSHNRQETYEQYF
CDR3nt: TGTGTCAGAAGCCATAACCGACAGGAGACCTACGAGCAGTACTTC

d_gene: .
abundance: .
j_gene: TRBJ2-7
v_gene: TRBV24-1
CDR3aa: CATSDPVTYEQYF
CDR3nt: TGTGCCACCAGTGATCCAGTAACCTACGAGCAGTACTTC

d_gene: .
abundance: .
j_gene: TRBJ1-5
v_gene: TRBV19
CDR3aa: CASSIVGRHQPQHF
CDR3nt: TGTGCCAGTAGTATAGTGGGCAGGCATCAGCCCCAGCATTTT

d_gene: .
abundance: .
j_gene: TRBJ2-1
v_gene: TRBV30
CDR3aa: CAWSGTRVYNEQFF
CDR3nt: TGTGCCTGGAGTGGGACGAGGGTATACAATGAGCAGTTCTTC

d_gene: .
abundance: .
j_gene: TRBJ1-1
v_gene: TRBV2
CDR3aa: CASSDNMNTEAFF
CDR3nt: TGTGCCAGCAGTGACAACATGAACACTGAAGCTTTCTTT

d_gene: TRBD2
abundance: .
j_gene: TRBJ2-1
v_gene: TRBV5-1
CDR3aa: CASSLDPSGNEQFF
CDR3nt: TGCGCCAGCAGCTTGGATCCTAGCGGAAATGAGCAGTTCTTC

d_gene: .
abundance: .
j_gene: TRBJ2-3
v_gene: TRBV6-5
CDR3aa: CASSGFADTQYF
CDR3nt: TGTGCCAGCAGCGGTTTTGCAGATACGCAGTATTTT

d_gene: .
abundance: .
j_gene: TRBJ1-6
v_gene: TRBV28
CDR3aa: CASLLGGVNSPLHF
CDR3nt: TGTGCCAGCCTCCTCGGGGGCGTAAATTCACCCCTCCACTTT

d_gene: TRBD1
abundance: .
j_gene: TRBJ1-2
v_gene: TRBV6-2/TRBV6-3
CDR3aa: CASSFRDRETLGNYGYTF
CDR3nt: TGTGCCAGCAGTTTCCGGGACAGGGAGACCCTGGGTAACTATGGCTACACCTTC

d_gene: .
abundance: .
j_gene: TRBJ1-1
v_gene: TRBV6-5
CDR3aa: CASSYSKRGNEAFF
CDR3nt: TGTGCCAGCAGTTACTCTAAGCGAGGTAACGAAGCTTTCTTT

d_gene: .
abundance: few
j_gene: TRBJ2-1
v_gene: TRBV28
CDR3aa: CASSLANSYNEQFF
CDR3nt: TGTGCCAGCAGTTTGGCCAACAGTTACAATGAGCAGTTCTTC

d_gene: .
abundance: .
j_gene: TRBJ2-7
v_gene: TRBV21-1
CDR3aa: CASSKRSQMWQYF
CDR3nt: TGTGCCAGCAGCAAAAGGAGTCAGATGTGGCAGTACTTC

d_gene: .
abundance: .
j_gene: TRBJ1-6
v_gene: TRBV4-3
CDR3aa: CASSQAAGRSPLHF
CDR3nt: TGCGCCAGCAGCCAAGCCGCAGGGCGTTCACCCCTCCACTTT

d_gene: .
abundance: few
j_gene: TRBJ1-1
v_gene: TRBV25-1
CDR3aa: CASSRSGAGAFF
CDR3nt: TGTGCCAGCAGTCGCTCAGGGGCTGGGGCTTTCTTT

d_gene: .
abundance: .
j_gene: TRBJ2-4
v_gene: TRBV28
CDR3aa: CASSSTVIVDIQYF
CDR3nt: TGTGCCAGCAGTTCAACGGTTATCGTGGACATTCAGTACTTC

d_gene: TRBD1
abundance: .
j_gene: TRBJ1-1
v_gene: TRBV15
CDR3aa: CATSRGRTGRADTEAFF
CDR3nt: TGTGCCACCAGCAGAGGGCGGACAGGGCGGGCGGACACTGAAGCTTTCTTT

d_gene: .
abundance: .
j_gene: TRBJ2-7
v_gene: TRBV7-9
CDR3aa: CASSLGSVRDEQYF
CDR3nt: TGTGCCAGCAGCTTAGGATCGGTTCGGGACGAGCAGTACTTC

d_gene: TRBD2
abundance: .
j_gene: TRBJ2-7
v_gene: TRBV3-1/TRBV3-2
CDR3aa: CASSPRGTTYEQYF
CDR3nt: TGTGCCAGCAGCCCACGCGGGACTACGTACGAGCAGTACTTC

d_gene: .
abundance: once
j_gene: TRBJ2-2
v_gene: TRBV5-1
CDR3aa: CASSFTGEPTGELFF
CDR3nt: TGCGCCAGCAGCTTCACGGGAGAACCCACCGGGGAGCTGTTTTTT

d_gene: TRBD1
abundance: .
j_gene: TRBJ1-2
v_gene: TRBV7-2
CDR3aa: CASSFQTGGGYGYTF
CDR3nt: TGTGCCAGCAGTTTCCAAACAGGGGGCGGCTATGGCTACACCTTC

d_gene: .
abundance: .
j_gene: TRBJ2-5
v_gene: TRBV29-1
CDR3aa: CSVRGPQETQYF
CDR3nt: TGCAGCGTTCGGGGGCCACAAGAGACCCAGTACTTC

d_gene: TRBD1
abundance: once
j_gene: TRBJ2-7
v_gene: TRBV7-2
CDR3aa: CASSLGGDRSYEQYF
CDR3nt: TGTGCCAGCAGCTTAGGAGGGGACAGGAGCTACGAGCAGTACTTC

d_gene: .
abundance: .
j_gene: TRBJ1-5
v_gene: TRBV28
CDR3aa: CASQEGGSNQPQHF
CDR3nt: TGTGCCTCTCAGGAGGGGGGCAGCAATCAGCCCCAGCATTTT

d_gene: TRBD2
abundance: .
j_gene: TRBJ2-3
v_gene: TRBV4-2
CDR3aa: CASSQAHSGSGDTQYF
CDR3nt: TGTGCCAGCAGCCAAGCCCATAGCGGGAGTGGAGATACGCAGTATTTT

d_gene: .
abundance: .
j_gene: TRBJ2-5
v_gene: TRBV6-5
CDR3aa: CASSYGETQYF
CDR3nt: TGTGCCAGCAGTTACGGGGAGACCCAGTACTTC

d_gene: .
abundance: .
j_gene: TRBJ1-3
v_gene: TRBV4-2
CDR3aa: CASSQEPRLSGSGNTIYF
CDR3nt: TGTGCCAGCAGCCAAGAACCCCGGCTGAGCGGCTCTGGAAACACCATATATTTT

d_gene: TRBD1
abundance: .
j_gene: TRBJ1-5
v_gene: TRBV19
CDR3aa: CASADRGNQPQHF
CDR3nt: TGTGCCAGTGCCGACAGGGGCAATCAGCCCCAGCATTTT

d_gene: .
abundance: .
j_gene: TRBJ2-7
v_gene: TRBV2
CDR3aa: CASRRQARDEQYF
CDR3nt: TGTGCCAGCAGGAGGCAGGCCCGGGACGAGCAGTACTTC

d_gene: .
abundance: once
j_gene: TRBJ2-1
v_gene: TRBV12-3/TRBV12-4
CDR3aa: CASSFLPEGEQFF
CDR3nt: TGTGCCAGCAGTTTTCTCCCGGAGGGCGAGCAGTTCTTC

d_gene: .
abundance: few
j_gene: TRBJ1-6
v_gene: TRBV28
CDR3aa: CASSTSGSSYNSPLHF
CDR3nt: TGTGCCAGCAGTACCTCGGGGAGCTCCTATAATTCACCCCTCCACTTT

d_gene: .
abundance: .
j_gene: TRBJ2-7
v_gene: TRBV12-5
CDR3aa: CASGGPPSRLRDEQYF
CDR3nt: TGTGCTAGTGGGGGGCCCCCCTCACGCCTTCGGGACGAGCAGTACTTC

d_gene: .
abundance: .
j_gene: TRBJ2-1
v_gene: TRBV15
CDR3aa: CATSRGGASGTWNYNEQFF
CDR3nt: TGTGCCACCAGCAGAGGTGGGGCTTCCGGGACTTGGAACTACAATGAGCAGTTCTTC

d_gene: TRBD2
abundance: .
j_gene: TRBJ2-1
v_gene: TRBV11-3
CDR3aa: CASSPGTAGGNNEQFF
CDR3nt: TGTGCCAGCAGCCCTGGGACAGCGGGGGGCAACAATGAGCAGTTCTTC

d_gene: TRBD2
abundance: .
j_gene: TRBJ2-7
v_gene: TRBV19
CDR3aa: CAAGSPAGGGQYF
CDR3nt: TGTGCCGCCGGCTCGCCCGCGGGAGGGGGTCAGTACTTC

d_gene: .
abundance: .
j_gene: TRBJ2-5
v_gene: TRBV14
CDR3aa: CASSTQAAETQYF
CDR3nt: TGTGCCAGCAGCACGCAAGCAGCGGAGACCCAGTACTTC

d_gene: .
abundance: .
j_gene: TRBJ2-1
v_gene: TRBV24-1
CDR3aa: CATSDWQGSHPQFF
CDR3nt: TGTGCCACCAGTGATTGGCAGGGTTCTCACCCCCAGTTCTTC

d_gene: TRBD2
abundance: .
j_gene: TRBJ2-1
v_gene: TRBV28
CDR3aa: CASSLDGSSGKIYNEQFF
CDR3nt: TGTGCCAGCAGTCTAGATGGTTCTAGCGGAAAAATCTACAATGAGCAGTTCTTC

d_gene: .
abundance: once
j_gene: TRBJ2-7
v_gene: TRBV10-3
CDR3aa: CATGGGLSRSYEQYF
CDR3nt: TGTGCCACCGGAGGGGGGCTATCTCGATCCTACGAGCAGTACTTC

d_gene: TRBD1
abundance: .
j_gene: TRBJ2-7
v_gene: TRBV5-4
CDR3aa: CASSFWDRGAGEQYF
CDR3nt: TGTGCCAGCAGCTTCTGGGACAGGGGGGCGGGGGAGCAGTACTTC

d_gene: .
abundance: .
j_gene: TRBJ2-6
v_gene: TRBV28
CDR3aa: CASSDSQSGANVLTF
CDR3nt: TGTGCCAGCAGTGATTCACAATCTGGGGCCAACGTCCTGACTTTC

d_gene: .
abundance: .
j_gene: TRBJ1-2
v_gene: TRBV4-1
CDR3aa: CASSQASGGYGYTF
CDR3nt: TGCGCCAGCAGCCAGGCCTCGGGGGGATATGGCTACACCTTC

d_gene: .
abundance: .
j_gene: TRBJ1-1
v_gene: TRBV30
CDR3aa: CAWSSTGWAEAFF
CDR3nt: TGTGCCTGGAGTTCAACAGGGTGGGCTGAAGCTTTCTTT

d_gene: TRBD2
abundance: once
j_gene: TRBJ2-5
v_gene: TRBV27
CDR3aa: CASSSLAGAGGTQYF
CDR3nt: TGTGCCAGCAGTTCACTAGCGGGAGCCGGAGGGACCCAGTACTTC

d_gene: TRBD1
abundance: .
j_gene: TRBJ1-6
v_gene: TRBV14
CDR3aa: CASSQRTGRSPLHF
CDR3nt: TGTGCCAGCAGCCAAAGGACAGGGCGTTCACCCCTCCACTTT

d_gene: .
abundance: .
j_gene: TRBJ2-1
v_gene: TRBV7-3
CDR3aa: CASSFAAYNEQFF
CDR3nt: TGTGCCAGCAGCTTTGCGGCCTACAATGAGCAGTTCTTC